Below, 20 T cell receptor beta chains from the same sample are listed, as sequenced in a study of OX40 agonist ivuxolimab in advanced cancers. The library was generated by the immunoSEQ multiplex PCR assay. The table was pulled from immuneACCESS by TCRdb, which kept in-frame rearrangements only. Such tables lose some clones; where checked, under half of the loss comes from unresolved V genes, and the rest has no known cause. The sample table shows approximately 79,000 clones, and 92% are seen once. About 8.6% of the sample rests with the top ten. Sequences were derived from CD4+ or CD8+ T cells sorted from blood, sampled in a trial of the OX40 agonist ivuxolimab. These receptors all stem from an adult with an advanced solid tumor such as melanoma, head and neck, liver or kidney cancer.

The genes are TRBV19 and TRBJ2-3; TRBD1 might be the D (6 bases). Trimming left V 6 bases short and J 0 bases short, with 16 bases between. CDR1 is LNHDA, CDR2 SQIVND, per germline (reference sequence). This CDR3 contains 16 residues. CDR3 residues: CASSSTRDISTDTQYF. The DNA of the CDR3 is TGTGCCAGTAGCTCGACCCGGGACATAAGCACAGATACGCAGTATTTT.

The chain combines TRBV4-2 with TRBJ2-5, with TRBD2 identical over 8 bases. The V segment lost 1 base and the J segment 4 bases; nucleotides outside the gene matches: 5. The germline V gene encodes CDR1 LGHNA and CDR2 YNFKEQ. The CDR3 has 15 amino acids. CDR3 loop: CASSQVAGGLETQYF. CDR3 nucleotides: TGTGCCAGCAGCCAAGTCGCGGGGGGATTAGAGACCCAGTACTTC.

The chain combines TRBV13 with TRBJ2-3, with D unresolved. Per the germline V gene, CDR1 is PRHDT and CDR2 is FYEKMQ (reference sequence). V dropped 1 base and J dropped 4 bases, with 3 bases sitting between them. The CDR3 consists of 12 residues. For the CDR3, the DNA is TGTGCCAGCAGCTTAGCTGCAGATACGCAGTATTTT. Its translation: CASSLAADTQYF.

The genes are TRBV9 and TRBJ1-4, with 10 bases aligning to TRBD1. CDR1 and CDR2 from the germline V gene are SGDLS and YYNGEE. The length of the CDR3 is 16 residues. The V segment lost 0 bases and the J segment 7 bases; nucleotides outside the gene matches: 6. The CDR3 DNA sequence: TGTGCCAGCAGCGTAGATCGGACAGGGGGAAGTGAAAAACTGTTTTTT. The encoded protein is CASSVDRTGGSEKLFF.

The chain recombines TRBV4-3 with TRBJ2-5; the D is unclear. Trimming removed 4 bases at V and 5 bases at J, with 14 bases between. Germline assignment: CDR1 LGHNA and CDR2 YSLEER. The CDR3 has 14 amino acids. The CDR3 sequence: CASSPDGKWETQYF. The CDR3 coding sequence is TGCGCCAGCAGCCCAGACGGAAAGTGGGAGACCCAGTACTTC.

V usage is TRBV19 and J usage is TRBJ2-1; 9 bases are shared with TRBD1. The CDR3 is 15 residues long. Germline CDR1 reads LNHDA; CDR2 reads SQIVND (reference sequence). The junction had 7 bases not matched to a gene; V was cut back by 7 bases and J by 3 bases. CDR3 protein: CASIPGQGGYNEQFF. The CDR3 DNA reads as TGTGCCAGTATCCCGGGACAGGGTGGCTACAATGAGCAGTTCTTC.

This sequence joins TRBV11-2 and TRBJ2-1; D may be TRBD1 or TRBD2 (6 bases each). V was trimmed by 3 bases and J by 8 bases, leaving 14 bases between them. This CDR3 comprises 14 residues. Germline V CDR1 and CDR2: SGHAT, FQNNGV. CDR3 sequence: CASSFGGSQDEQFF. CDR3 nucleotide sequence: TGTGCCAGCAGCTTCGGGGGCTCACAGGATGAGCAGTTCTTC.

In DNA form, the CDR3 reads TGCGCCAGCAGCCGGGAGGGGGAGACCCAGTACTTC. Translation: CASSREGETQYF. The chain recombines TRBV4-1 with TRBJ2-5; TRBD2 agrees at 7 bases. The CDR3 runs 12 residues. Germline lookup yields CDR1 MGHRA and CDR2 YSYEKL. Losses at the gene ends were 4 bases for V and 5 bases for J; bases not matched to a gene: 1.

V is TRBV19 and J is TRBJ2-7, with D perhaps matching TRBD1 or TRBD2 (6 bases each). Germline assignment: CDR1 LNHDA and CDR2 SQIVND (reference sequence). Trimming shortened V by 5 bases and J by 6 bases, and 11 bases separated the two germline ends. The CDR3 runs 12 residues. Written as DNA, the CDR3 is TGTGCCAGTAGTCTGGGGGGCGGCGAGCAGTACTTC. This translates into CASSLGGGEQYF.

V usage is TRBV9 and J usage is TRBJ1-5; D call uncertain. V lost 4 bases to trimming and J lost 0 bases, with 8 bases between them. The CDR3 is 14 residues long. CDR1 is SGDLS and CDR2 is YYNGEE in the germline V gene. Written as DNA, the CDR3 is TGTGCCAGCAGCCCGCAGAATAGCAATCAGCCCCAGCATTTT. Encoded protein: CASSPQNSNQPQHF.

Regarding this clone: Compared with germline, one end of the junction differs, possibly owing to a read error. Other DNA sequences within the sample encode an identical CDR3. The rearrangement uses TRBV29-1 and TRBJ2-2; tentative D call: TRBD1 (6 bases). CDR1 and CDR2 (germline): SQVTM, ANQGSEA. The CDR3 is made up of 12 amino acids. The CDR3 region has the DNA TGCAGCGTTGTCCAGGGGCCCGGAGAGCTGTTTTTT. Translating gives CSVVQGPGELFF.

This rearrangement joins TRBV6-1 to TRBJ1-6; tentatively, D is TRBD1 (6 bases). Trimming took off 2 bases at V and 4 bases at J, with 12 bases between the two ends. Germline V gene sequence: CDR1 MNHNS, CDR2 SASEGT. This CDR3 comprises 16 residues. DNA of the CDR3: TGTGCCAGCAGTGAATTGAGGGGGATGTATAATTCACCCCTCCACTTT. Translation: CASSELRGMYNSPLHF.

The chain couples TRBV7-8 to TRBJ1-4; the D is unclear. Trimming took off 3 bases at V and 8 bases at J, with 7 bases between the two ends. The germline gives CDR1 SGHVS, CDR2 FQNEAQ. The CDR3 has 12 amino acids. The chain's CDR3 is CASSLGGEKLFF. For the CDR3, the DNA is TGTGCCAGCAGCTTGGGAGGGGAAAAACTGTTTTTT.

The V gene is TRBV19, the J gene TRBJ2-1; the D gene is possibly TRBD1 (6 bases). Germline V lookup: CDR1 LNHDA, CDR2 SQIVND (reference sequence). The CDR3 is 13 amino acids. V was clipped by 5 bases and J by 9 bases, with 14 bases between them. The CDR3 loop is CASSEGDVSEQFF. The CDR3 bases are TGTGCCAGTAGTGAGGGGGACGTTAGTGAGCAGTTCTTC.

The rearrangement joins TRBV5-1 to TRBJ2-7; D is perhaps TRBD2 (6 bases). From germline, CDR1 is SGHRS and CDR2 YFSETQ. Trimming took off 5 bases at V and 3 bases at J, with 15 bases between the two ends. The CDR3 contains 14 residues. DNA for the CDR3: TGCGCCAGCAGTTCAGCGGGTAGCAACTACGAGCAGTACTTC. It translates to CASSSAGSNYEQYF.

V is TRBV19 and J is TRBJ1-5; D ambiguous. Looked up from germline, CDR1 is LNHDA and CDR2 is SQIVND (reference sequence). CDR3 size: 12 residues. Between the trimmed V and J ends, which lost 10 bases and 4 bases, there was a span of 11 bases. The CDR3 DNA is TGTGCCACTACGACGGGTAATCAGCCCCAGCATTTT. This sequence encodes CATTTGNQPQHF.

J is TRBJ1-4 and V is TRBV6-1; D is undetermined. Germline V gene data show CDR1 as MNHNS and CDR2 as SASEGT. The CDR3 has 14 residues. The germline V and J ends were trimmed by 2 bases and 8 bases, with 12 bases remaining between them. The CDR3 nucleotides read TGTGCCAGCAGTGAACACGGGGTACGAGAAAAACTGTTTTTT. Translated, it gives CASSEHGVREKLFF.

V gene TRBV4-1 combines with J gene TRBJ1-2; a weak D match, TRBD1 (5 bases). The CDR3 is 15 residues long. CDR1 is MGHRA and CDR2 is YSYEKL in the germline V gene. The V and J ends lost 2 bases and 0 bases respectively, with 10 bases between them. The CDR3 sequence is CASSQRDVTNYGYTF. CDR3 DNA: TGCGCCAGCAGCCAACGGGACGTTACTAACTATGGCTACACCTTC.

This clone was observed a few times. This chain links TRBV19 with TRBJ1-5; the D gene is possibly TRBD1 (5 bases). There are 14 residues in the CDR3. Trimming shortened V by 7 bases and J by 5 bases, and 15 bases separated the two germline ends. The germline V gene has CDR1 LNHDA and CDR2 SQIVND (reference sequence). The CDR3 sequence is CASTLRGFDQPQHF. CDR3 in DNA: TGTGCCAGTACCCTACGGGGGTTCGATCAGCCCCAGCATTTT.

The CDR3 region is CASGHIPNTEAFF. CDR3 DNA sequence: TGTGCCAGCGGCCACATTCCAAACACTGAAGCTTTCTTT. The gene calls are TRBV7-9 and TRBJ1-1, with unresolved D. Germline V lookup: CDR1 SEHNR, CDR2 FQNEAQ (reference sequence). V lost 8 bases to trimming and J lost 2 bases, with 12 bases between them. This CDR3 is built from 13 residues.